This T cell receptor (beta chain) was recovered during a study of response to subunit inactivated influenza vaccine. The CDR3 is 16 amino acids. Trimming at V came to 7 bases and at J to 0 bases, leaving 10 bases not matched to a gene. The V gene's germline CDR1 is WSHSY and CDR2 SAAADI. General study results and limits: Researchers suggested that each seasonal influenza vaccination recruits few new T cells.

Via MiXCR, TCRdb re-called the RT-PCR reads, giving one row per CDR3 protein. The data hold hundreds of thousands of distinct CDR3 sequences, with 13% observed a single time. On this clonotype itself: As yet, its antigen is unknown.

V gene TRBV10-2 combines with J gene TRBJ2-7; 9 nucleotides line up with TRBD2. This material consisted of PBMCs from blood, taken about 40 days after vaccination. This clonotype was sampled from a middle-aged man who received an inactivated influenza vaccine. This CDR3 reads CASTAQLAGSSYEQYF. The CDR3 DNA is TGCGCCAGCACCGCCCAACTAGCGGGTAGCTCCTACGAGCAGTACTTC.